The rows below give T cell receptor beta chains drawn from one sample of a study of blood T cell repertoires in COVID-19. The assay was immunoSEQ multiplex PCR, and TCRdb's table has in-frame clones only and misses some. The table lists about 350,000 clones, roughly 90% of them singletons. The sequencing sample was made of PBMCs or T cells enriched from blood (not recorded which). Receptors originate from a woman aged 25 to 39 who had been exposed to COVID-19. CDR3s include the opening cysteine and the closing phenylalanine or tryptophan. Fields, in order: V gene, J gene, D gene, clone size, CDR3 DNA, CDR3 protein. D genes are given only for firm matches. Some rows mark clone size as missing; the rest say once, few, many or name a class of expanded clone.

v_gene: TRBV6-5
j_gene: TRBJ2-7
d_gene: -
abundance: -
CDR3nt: TGTGCCAGCGCACGACAGGTCTCCTACGAGCAGTACTTC
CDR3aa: CASARQVSYEQYF

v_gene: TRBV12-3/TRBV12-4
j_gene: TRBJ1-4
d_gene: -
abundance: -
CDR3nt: TGTGCCAGCAGTGTTAGGCAGGGGGAAAAACTGTTTTTT
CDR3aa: CASSVRQGEKLFF

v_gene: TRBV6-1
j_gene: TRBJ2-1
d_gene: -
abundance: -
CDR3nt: TGTGCCAGCAGTGAACCCTGGGGGCTGGGCTACAATGAGCAGTTCTTC
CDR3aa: CASSEPWGLGYNEQFF

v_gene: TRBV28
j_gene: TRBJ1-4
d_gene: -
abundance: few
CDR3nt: TGTGCCAGCAGTTTAGGGGGACAAGGGCTGAGGGAAAAACTGTTTTTT
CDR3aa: CASSLGGQGLREKLFF

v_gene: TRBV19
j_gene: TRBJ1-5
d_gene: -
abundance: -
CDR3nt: TGTGCCAGTACCTTCAGAAGGGGGAGCAATCAGCCCCAGCATTTT
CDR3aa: CASTFRRGSNQPQHF

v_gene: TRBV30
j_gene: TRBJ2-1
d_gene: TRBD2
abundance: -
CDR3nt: TGTGCCTGGGGCACTAGCGATTACAATGAGCAGTTCTTC
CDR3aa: CAWGTSDYNEQFF

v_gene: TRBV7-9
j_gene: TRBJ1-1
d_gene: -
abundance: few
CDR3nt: TGTGCCAGCAGCTTAGATCGTCGTGAAGCTTTCTTT
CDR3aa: CASSLDRREAFF

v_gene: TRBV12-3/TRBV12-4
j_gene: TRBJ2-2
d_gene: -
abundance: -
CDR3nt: TGTGCCAGCAGGGCAAAGAACACCGGGGAGCTGTTTTTT
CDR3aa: CASRAKNTGELFF

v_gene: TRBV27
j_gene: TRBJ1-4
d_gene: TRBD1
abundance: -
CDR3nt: TGTGCCAGCAGTTCGGGACAGGGAGATGAAAAACTGTTTTTT
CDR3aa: CASSSGQGDEKLFF

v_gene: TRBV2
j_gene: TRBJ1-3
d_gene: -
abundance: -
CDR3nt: TGTGCCAGCAGTGATCATTCAGGTTACTCTGGAAACACCATATATTTT
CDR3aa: CASSDHSGYSGNTIYF

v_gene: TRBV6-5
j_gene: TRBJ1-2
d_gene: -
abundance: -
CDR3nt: TGTGCCAGCACTGGGGAGGGAGTCAGCTATGGCTACACCTTC
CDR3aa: CASTGEGVSYGYTF